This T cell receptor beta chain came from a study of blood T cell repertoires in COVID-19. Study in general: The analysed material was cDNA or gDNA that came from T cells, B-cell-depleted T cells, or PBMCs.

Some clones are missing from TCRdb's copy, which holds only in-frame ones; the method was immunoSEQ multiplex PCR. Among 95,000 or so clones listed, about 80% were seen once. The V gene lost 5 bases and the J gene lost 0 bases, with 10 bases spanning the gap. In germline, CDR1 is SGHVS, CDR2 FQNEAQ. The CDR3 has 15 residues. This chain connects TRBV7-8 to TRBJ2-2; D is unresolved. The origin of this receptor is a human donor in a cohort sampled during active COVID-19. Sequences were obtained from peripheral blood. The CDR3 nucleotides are TGTGCCAGCAGCCTGACATATCCGAACACCGGGGAGCTGTTTTTT. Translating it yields CASSLTYPNTGELFF.